A selection of T cell receptor beta chains follows, all from one sample in a study of blood T cell repertoires in COVID-19. This table comes from immunoSEQ multiplex PCR, and its TCRdb copy is limited to in-frame clones, with some not included. Of over 200,000 clones in the sample, roughly 90% were seen once. Sequenced material: peripheral blood. Source of these receptors: a woman aged 40-49 years with acute or convalescent COVID-19. CDR3s include the opening cysteine and the closing phenylalanine or tryptophan. A D gene is named only where the DNA matches it firmly. Size tells how often a clone was seen (once, few, many) or the class of an expanded clone, and some rows leave it out.

clone_size	d_call	v_call	j_call	cdr3_aa	cdr3_nt
few	NA	TRBV5-1	TRBJ1-1	CASSLGASTTEAFF	TGCGCCAGCAGCTTGGGGGCGAGTACGACTGAAGCTTTCTTT
once	TRBD1	TRBV11-2	TRBJ2-1	CASSLYRDRPYNEQFF	TGTGCCAGCAGCTTATATCGGGACAGACCATACAATGAGCAGTTCTTC
few	NA	TRBV5-1	TRBJ1-1	CASSRTVYTEAFF	TGCGCCAGCAGCCGGACAGTATACACTGAAGCTTTCTTT
NA	NA	TRBV27	TRBJ1-1	CASSPNPGVGNTEAFF	TGTGCCAGCAGCCCGAATCCCGGGGTGGGGAACACTGAAGCTTTCTTT
NA	NA	TRBV18	TRBJ1-3	CASSPGRDFSGNTIYF	TGTGCCAGCTCACCTGGGAGGGATTTCTCTGGAAACACCATATATTTT
NA	TRBD1	TRBV5-4	TRBJ1-6	CASSSSTGGSSPLHF	TGTGCCAGCAGCTCCTCGACAGGGGGTAGTTCACCCCTCCACTTT
NA	NA	TRBV6-5	TRBJ1-5	CASSYSRGPSQPQHF	TGTGCCAGCAGTTACTCGCGGGGGCCCAGTCAGCCCCAGCATTTT
NA	TRBD2	TRBV3-1/TRBV3-2	TRBJ2-1	CASSPEGAGGFSSYNEQFF	TGTGCCAGCAGCCCCGAGGGAGCGGGGGGCTTTAGCTCCTACAATGAGCAGTTCTTC
NA	NA	TRBV30	TRBJ1-2	CAWSGQVNYGYTF	TGTGCCTGGAGTGGACAGGTTAACTATGGCTACACCTTC
NA	TRBD1	TRBV7-8	TRBJ1-2	CASSPGQIYTF	TGTGCCAGCAGCCCGGGACAGATCTACACCTTC
NA	NA	TRBV7-9	TRBJ1-4	CASSLGQPGDEKLFF	TGTGCCAGCAGCTTAGGACAGCCGGGCGATGAAAAACTGTTTTTT
NA	NA	TRBV7-8	TRBJ1-1	CASSLGGGAWTEAFF	TGTGCCAGCAGCTTAGGGGGGGGCGCGTGGACTGAAGCTTTCTTT
NA	TRBD1	TRBV18	TRBJ1-5	CASSPTGVQPQHF	TGTGCCAGCTCACCGACAGGGGTTCAGCCCCAGCATTTT
NA	NA	TRBV10-1	TRBJ1-1	CASSGGGAITEAFF	TGCGCCAGCAGTGGGGGGGGCGCGATCACTGAAGCTTTCTTT
NA	NA	TRBV5-1	TRBJ1-2	CASSSIEGGGTGYTF	TGCGCCAGCAGCTCTATCGAGGGCGGGGGTACTGGCTACACCTTC
NA	NA	TRBV7-9	TRBJ1-2	CASSRDTAYTF	TGTGCCAGCAGCCGCGACACCGCCTACACCTTC
NA	NA	TRBV19	TRBJ1-5	CASGEEDSFNQPQHF	TGTGCCAGTGGTGAGGAGGACAGCTTTAATCAGCCCCAGCATTTT
NA	NA	TRBV4-2	TRBJ2-2	CASSPNSLLDRFTGELFF	TGTGCCAGCAGCCCTAACTCGCTACTAGATAGATTCACCGGGGAGCTGTTTTTT
NA	TRBD1	TRBV4-1	TRBJ1-4	CASSVTGGAVRKLFF	TGCGCCAGCAGCGTGACAGGGGGTGCGGTGAGAAAACTGTTTTTT
NA	TRBD1	TRBV2	TRBJ1-5	CASSLDRVSNQPQHF	TGTGCCAGCAGTTTAGACAGGGTGAGCAATCAGCCCCAGCATTTT
NA	NA	TRBV19	TRBJ1-2	CASSISPGIGYTF	TGTGCCAGTAGTATAAGTCCCGGGATCGGCTACACCTTC
NA	NA	TRBV27	TRBJ1-1	CASSFTGGRTEAFF	TGTGCCAGCAGTTTCACGGGGGGGCGGACTGAAGCTTTCTTT
NA	NA	TRBV19	TRBJ1-3	CASSIKRQQVGNTIYF	TGTGCCAGTAGTATTAAAAGACAGCAAGTTGGAAACACCATATATTTT
NA	NA	TRBV24-1	TRBJ2-4	CATSTYRDNDIQYF	TGTGCCACCAGTACTTACAGGGATAACGACATTCAGTACTTC
NA	NA	TRBV2	TRBJ1-3	CASSGGRASGNTIYF	TGTGCCAGCAGTGGGGGGAGGGCATCTGGAAACACCATATATTTT
NA	NA	TRBV5-1	TRBJ1-1	CASSLKPPPSSKNEAFF	TGCGCCAGCAGCTTGAAACCCCCTCCTAGCTCGAAGAACGAAGCTTTCTTT
NA	NA	TRBV5-6	TRBJ1-1	CASSLAREAFF	TGTGCCAGCAGCTTGGCCAGGGAAGCTTTCTTT
NA	TRBD1	TRBV11-2	TRBJ1-1	CASTQLAGQGRVTEAFF	TGTGCCAGCACCCAGTTAGCTGGACAGGGGAGGGTCACTGAAGCTTTCTTT
NA	TRBD1	TRBV24-1	TRBJ2-5	CATSDRGTATQETQYF	TGTGCCACCAGTGATCGTGGGACAGCCACACAAGAGACCCAGTACTTC
once	TRBD1	TRBV19	TRBJ1-1	CASKGQGLQEAEAFF	TGTGCCAGTAAGGGACAGGGCCTCCAGGAGGCTGAAGCTTTCTTT
NA	TRBD2	TRBV4-1	TRBJ2-1	CASSQPQRGSYNEQFF	TGCGCCAGCAGCCAACCCCAGCGGGGGAGCTACAATGAGCAGTTCTTC
NA	NA	TRBV2	TRBJ2-1	CASSGVGGAGNEQFF	TGTGCCAGCAGTGGTGTCGGGGGAGCCGGCAATGAGCAGTTCTTC
NA	NA	TRBV10-2	TRBJ1-1	CASKWGEGNTEAFF	TGCGCCAGCAAATGGGGGGAAGGTAACACTGAAGCTTTCTTT
NA	NA	TRBV14	TRBJ2-3	CASSHLFMGAHTDTQYF	TGTGCCAGCAGCCACCTGTTTATGGGGGCCCACACAGATACGCAGTATTTT
NA	NA	TRBV11-2	TRBJ2-2	CASSLSLTGVTGELFF	TGTGCCAGCAGCTTATCCCTGACAGGTGTCACCGGGGAGCTGTTTTTT
NA	NA	TRBV5-8	TRBJ1-1	CASSLEWQATEAFF	TGTGCCAGCAGCTTGGAATGGCAGGCCACTGAAGCTTTCTTT
NA	NA	TRBV30	TRBJ1-2	CAWRLEGPSAGYTF	TGTGCCTGGAGACTAGAAGGTCCCTCGGCGGGCTACACCTTC
NA	NA	TRBV29-1	TRBJ1-2	CSVVDSFNYGYTF	TGCAGCGTTGTGGACAGCTTTAACTATGGCTACACCTTC
NA	TRBD2	TRBV3-1/TRBV3-2	TRBJ2-5	CASSQGTSGSETQYF	TGTGCCAGCAGCCAAGGGACTAGCGGTAGTGAGACCCAGTACTTC
NA	TRBD1	TRBV19	TRBJ1-4	CASSETGTGVEKLFF	TGTGCCAGTAGTGAAACCGGGACAGGGGTAGAAAAACTGTTTTTT
NA	TRBD1	TRBV3-1/TRBV3-2	TRBJ1-2	CASSQEGQGAWRGGYTF	TGTGCCAGCAGCCAAGAAGGGCAGGGGGCGTGGAGGGGCGGCTACACCTTC